One sample yielded the 9 T cell receptor beta chains listed below, sequenced in a study of T cells in Graves' hyperthyroidism and ophthalmopathy. TCR beta CDR3 regions were amplified from RNA transcripts. Initially, a first-round RT-PCR of the TCR CDR3 employed the HTBI primer set. TCRdb reprocessed the multiplex PCR reads via MiXCR and lists one record per CDR3 protein. The table shows some 420,000 distinct CDR3 sequences, with around 15% occurring only once. The sequencing input was blood. The source of these receptors is a young woman with Graves' hyperthyroidism.

This clonotype has at least ten counts. The chain is built from TRBV7-9 and TRBJ1-1; maybe TRBD1 (6 bases). This CDR3 is built from 16 residues. Trimming shortened V by 4 bases and J by 0 bases, and 15 bases separated the two germline ends. Germline assignment: CDR1 SEHNR and CDR2 FQNEAQ (reference sequence). The CDR3 spells CASSSSRTDMNTEAFF. CDR3 nucleotides: TGTGCCAGCAGCTCAAGCCGGACAGACATGAACACTGAAGCTTTCTTT.

V usage is TRBV3-1 and J usage is TRBJ2-5, with D possibly TRBD1 on 6 matching bases. Trimming left V 4 bases short and J 3 bases short, with 18 bases between. The CDR3 has 16 amino acids. Germline V gene lookup returns CDR1 LGHDT and CDR2 YNNKEL (reference sequence). DNA of the CDR3: TGTGCCAGCAGCCCCCACCGGGACAAAGAGGAAGAGACCCAGTACTTC. This sequence encodes CASSPHRDKEEETQYF.

Turning to this clonotype: A much larger clonotype is one base distant, so this may be a read error. This chain links TRBV12-3 or TRBV12-4 with TRBJ2-5, with D perhaps matching TRBD1 or TRBD2 (5 bases each). The CDR3 has 14 residues. The DNA of the CDR3 is TGTGCCAGCAGCCGCCGGGGCGCCGAAGAGACCCGGTACTTC. Its protein is CASSRRGAEETRYF.

This clonotype has at least ten counts. The gene calls are TRBV7-2 and TRBJ2-7; TRBD2 agrees at 10 bases. After removal of 10 bases from V and 3 bases from J, the junction contained 12 bases not matched to a gene. The CDR3 consists of 15 residues. The germline V gene has CDR1 SGHTA and CDR2 FQGNSA. CDR3 nucleotides: TGTGCCACTTTACCATCAGCGGGAGGGCGCTACGAGCAGTACTTC. This translates into CATLPSAGGRYEQYF.

This clonotype has only a few counts. The CDR3 DNA sequence: TGTGCCAGTACCAACAGGGCCGGAGATACGCAGTATTTT. Translating it yields CASTNRAGDTQYF. This chain connects TRBV19 to TRBJ2-3; D may be TRBD1 (6 bases). In germline, CDR1 is LNHDA, CDR2 SQIVND (reference sequence). V lost 7 bases and J 5 bases, leaving 13 bases between the germline ends. CDR3 length: 13 residues.

This chain joins TRBV18 and TRBJ1-1; no clear D. CDR1 is KGHSH, CDR2 LQKENI, per germline. Trimming removed 2 bases at V and 0 bases at J, with 13 bases between. The CDR3 loop spans 16 amino acids. CDR3 sequence reads: CASSPYGRDLNTEAFF. The CDR3 nucleotides are TGTGCCAGCTCACCATACGGAAGGGATTTGAACACTGAAGCTTTCTTT.

The chain uses TRBV10-2 and TRBJ2-2; D not resolved. Germline CDR1 is WSHSY and CDR2 is SAAADI. V was pared by 5 bases and J by 7 bases, with 11 bases between. There are 13 residues in the CDR3. The CDR3 bases are TGCGCCAGCAGTCCGTATTTGGGCGGGGAGCTGTTTTTT. Its protein product is CASSPYLGGELFF.

This chain links TRBV30 with TRBJ2-2, with D perhaps matching TRBD2 (5 bases). V lost 3 bases and J lost 1, with 9 bases in between. CDR1 is GTSNPN and CDR2 is SVGIG in the germline V gene (reference sequence). This CDR3 spans 14 amino acids. This chain's CDR3 is CAWRSAGNTGELFF. The CDR3 nucleotides are TGTGCCTGGAGGAGCGCGGGGAACACCGGGGAGCTGTTTTTT.

This clonotype was found a few times. The rearrangement uses TRBV4-2 and TRBJ1-2; D unresolved. This CDR3 is built from 16 residues. V was cut by 0 bases and J by 5 bases, with 16 bases left in between. Germline CDR1 and CDR2: LGHNA and YNFKEQ. The CDR3 coding sequence is TGTGCCAGCAGCCAAGATACCCGGGGTGGGATTTATGGCTACACCTTC. It translates to CASSQDTRGGIYGYTF.